This entry features one T cell receptor (beta chain) sequence. This clone was counted only a few times. The antigen it recognizes is unknown. No base-level quality is on record; no much larger clone is a single base apart. The immunoSEQ Assay, a bias-controlled multiplex PCR, was used to amplify TCRbeta CDR3 regions from genomic DNA. In the authors' own workflow: Nucleated cell counts per sample were estimated from amplification of reference gene primers within the assay. To quantify the absolute abundance of each unique TCRbeta CDR3 rearrangement, sequence reads were collapsed and filtered. Productive Simpson clonality was computed per sample as the square root of Simpson's diversity index over productive rearrangements. TCRdb stores this immuneACCESS table with in-frame sequences only. Part of the clones is absent; in the studies checked, under half of the shortfall reflects unresolved V genes, and no reason is known for the rest. V and J calls and clone size follow that table, whereas D and trimming were derived from the DNA. This sample comprises about 220,000 clones, almost 90% of them detected only once. Of the sample, around 16% is held by the ten largest clones.

The record originates from a study of blood T cell repertoires in COVID-19 (dated by TCRdb to 2019 to 2021). Study-wide context: Samples covering the acute and convalescent phases of COVID-19 were provided by collaborators in the United States, Italy and Spain. The prospective study material was composed of cDNA or gDNA derived from T cells, B-cell-depleted T cells, or PBMCs. Where available, HLA class I and class II types were taken from metadata supplied by the sample provider and were not determined by assay-based typing. Subjects who had been exposed to COVID-19, were actively infected with it, or had recovered from it provided the deeply sampled blood TCRbeta repertoires that made up the dataset. The samples were drawn from the first 160 participants of the ongoing ImmuneRACE study and from 950 to 1,500 subjects provided by 6 global collaborators. Sample metadata almost always included a de-identified subject ID, COVID-19 status, age in years and sex. The repertoires were released in a freely available public database meant as a resource for research on the immune response to SARS-CoV-2.

The paper as a whole reports these results and caveats: How much clinical and demographic metadata was included differed by source and by participant, and the metadata was provided uncurated.

Based on the germline V gene (reference sequence), the CDR1 and CDR2 sequences are MNHNY and SVGAGI. V is trimmed back by 3 bases and J by 6 bases, and the junction contains 8 bases that no gene match accounts for. From its cysteine to its phenylalanine, the CDR3 spans 14 amino acids. Solely the CDR3 DNA is kept, with 42 bases framed from the first base. Enrolling through a virtual design, the prospective study's participants ranged in age from about 18 to 100 years and lived across 24 United States geographic areas. In the prospective study, cohorts were assigned on the basis of participant-reported clinical history obtained from a screening survey and a study questionnaire. Exposed participants had been in contact with someone with a PCR-confirmed or clinician-diagnosed COVID-19 case within 2 weeks of study entry. Each participant in the prospective study had whole blood, serum and a nasopharyngeal or oropharyngeal swab collected by mobile phlebotomists. Additional blood draws and questionnaires over an approximately two-month period could optionally be provided by prospective study participants. Blood samples from the prospective study were shipped frozen or at room temperature prior to DNA extraction.

The TCR sequence derives from a man aged 30 to 39 who had been exposed to COVID-19. The chain links TRBV6-6 with TRBJ2-7, and 7 junctional nucleotides match TRBD1. Sequencing input: PBMCs or T cells enriched from blood (not recorded which). The CDR3 sequence is CASSYNEQGSEQYF. In nucleotides, the sequence is TGTGCCAGCAGTTATAATGAACAGGGGAGCGAGCAGTACTTC.